Described below is a single T cell receptor beta chain sequence and its context. This specimen comes from a study of control samples from healthy donors and cancer patients. Germline V CDR1 and CDR2: KGHSH, LQKENI. V was shortened by 4 bases and J by 3 bases, with 9 bases between the two germline ends. The CDR3 totals 14 residues. The protocol was immunoSEQ multiplex PCR, while the TCRdb copy is restricted to in-frame clones and leaves out a portion. The sample consists of 100,000 to 150,000 clones, over 80% of them appearing once. The sequencing input was blood. The clonotype comes from a woman between 50 and 59 years old in good health. The chain has TRBV18 and TRBJ2-2; possibly TRBD1 for D (6 bases). DNA for the CDR3: TGTGCCAGCTCACTGCGACAGGACACCGGGGAGCTGTTTTTT. Its translation is CASSLRQDTGELFF.